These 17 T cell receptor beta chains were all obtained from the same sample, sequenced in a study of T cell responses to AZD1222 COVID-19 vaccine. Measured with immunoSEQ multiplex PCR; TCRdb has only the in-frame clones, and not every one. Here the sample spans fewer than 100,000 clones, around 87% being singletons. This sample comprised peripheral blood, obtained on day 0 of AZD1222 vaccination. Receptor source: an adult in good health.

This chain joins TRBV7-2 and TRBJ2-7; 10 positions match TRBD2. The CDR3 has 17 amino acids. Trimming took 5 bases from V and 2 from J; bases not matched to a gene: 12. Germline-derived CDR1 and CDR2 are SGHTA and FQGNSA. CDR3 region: CASSSVVSGGFTYEQYF. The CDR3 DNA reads TGTGCCAGCAGCAGTGTGGTTAGCGGGGGGTTTACCTACGAGCAGTACTTC. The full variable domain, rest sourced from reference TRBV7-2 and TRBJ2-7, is GAGVSQSPSNKVTEKGKDVELRCDPISGHTALYWYRQSLGQGLEFLIYFQGNSAPDKSGLPSDRFSAERTGGSVSTLTIQRTQQEDSAVYLCASSSVVSGGFTYEQYFGPGTRLTVT.

The CDR3 here is CASSSFRGVSYTF. CDR3 DNA sequence: TGTGCCAGCAGCAGCTTCAGGGGGGTCAGCTACACCTTC. The chain links TRBV7-8 to TRBJ1-2; TRBD1 agrees at 7 bases. J lost 9 bases, V lost 5 bases, and 9 bases had no gene match. Germline CDR1 and CDR2: SGHVS and FQNEAQ. The CDR3 runs to 13 residues.

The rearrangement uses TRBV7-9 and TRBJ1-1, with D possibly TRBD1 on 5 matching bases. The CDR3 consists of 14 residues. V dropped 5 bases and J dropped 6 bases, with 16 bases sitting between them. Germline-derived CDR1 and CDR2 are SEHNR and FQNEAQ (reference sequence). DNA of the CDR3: TGTGCCAGCAGCCAAGGACAAGAACTTTCTGAAGCTTTCTTT. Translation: CASSQGQELSEAFF. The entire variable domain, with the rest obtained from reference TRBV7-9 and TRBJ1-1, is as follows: DTGVSQNPRHKITKRGQNVTFRCDPISEHNRLYWYRQTLGQGPEFLTYFQNEAQLEKSRLLSDRFSAERPKGSFSTLEIQRTEQGDSAMYLCASSQGQELSEAFFGQGTRLTVV.

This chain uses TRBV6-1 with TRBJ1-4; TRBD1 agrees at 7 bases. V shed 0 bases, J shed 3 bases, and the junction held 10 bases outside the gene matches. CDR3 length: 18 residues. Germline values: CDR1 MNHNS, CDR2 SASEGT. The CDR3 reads CASSEASYRGGANEKLFF. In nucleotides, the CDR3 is TGTGCCAGCAGTGAAGCGAGTTACAGGGGAGGTGCTAATGAAAAACTGTTTTTT.

The CDR3 reads CASSEQGLAGGSGEQFF. The CDR3 DNA reads TGTGCCAGCAGTGAACAGGGACTAGCGGGGGGCTCGGGCGAGCAGTTCTTC. The rearrangement links TRBV2 to TRBJ2-1, with 15 bases aligning to TRBD2. V lost 2 bases and J lost 10; bases outside the gene matches: 9. Germline V gene data show CDR1 as SNHLY and CDR2 as FYNNEI. The CDR3 runs 17 residues. Supplemented by reference TRBV2 and TRBJ2-1, the full variable domain reads EPEVTQTPSHQVTQMGQEVILRCVPISNHLYFYWYRQILGQKVEFLVSFYNNEISEKSEIFDDQFSVERPDGSNFTLKIRSTKLEDSAMYFCASSEQGLAGGSGEQFFGPGTRLTVL.

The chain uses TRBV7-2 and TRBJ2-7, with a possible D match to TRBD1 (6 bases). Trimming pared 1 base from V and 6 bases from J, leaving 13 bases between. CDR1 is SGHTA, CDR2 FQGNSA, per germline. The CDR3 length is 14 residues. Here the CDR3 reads CASSLGLWTVEQYF. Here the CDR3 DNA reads TGTGCCAGCAGCTTAGGACTTTGGACAGTCGAGCAGTACTTC. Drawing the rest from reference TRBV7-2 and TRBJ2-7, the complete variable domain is GAGVSQSPSNKVTEKGKDVELRCDPISGHTALYWYRQSLGQGLEFLIYFQGNSAPDKSGLPSDRFSAERTGGSVSTLTIQRTQQEDSAVYLCASSLGLWTVEQYFGPGTRLTVT.

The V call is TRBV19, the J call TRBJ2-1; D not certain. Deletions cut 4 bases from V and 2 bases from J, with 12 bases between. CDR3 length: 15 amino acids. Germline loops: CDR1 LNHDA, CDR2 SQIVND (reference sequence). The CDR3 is CASSTLVRPYNEQFF. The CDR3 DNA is TGTGCCAGTAGTACCCTGGTACGGCCCTACAATGAGCAGTTCTTC.

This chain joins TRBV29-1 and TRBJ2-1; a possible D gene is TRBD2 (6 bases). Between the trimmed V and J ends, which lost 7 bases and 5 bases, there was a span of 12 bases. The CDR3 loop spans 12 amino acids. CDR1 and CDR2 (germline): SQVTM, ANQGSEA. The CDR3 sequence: CSALRGNNEQFF. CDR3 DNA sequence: TGCAGCGCCCTACGGGGGAACAATGAGCAGTTCTTC.

The CDR3, as DNA: TGTGCCAGCAGCCCGACTAGGGCTGAGCAGTTCTTC. Amino acid sequence: CASSPTRAEQFF. J is TRBJ2-1 and V is TRBV7-9, with D perhaps TRBD2 (6 bases). V was shortened by 5 bases and J by 9 bases, with 11 bases between the two germline ends. Germline V gives CDR1 SEHNR, CDR2 FQNEAQ (reference sequence). The length of the CDR3 is 12 residues.

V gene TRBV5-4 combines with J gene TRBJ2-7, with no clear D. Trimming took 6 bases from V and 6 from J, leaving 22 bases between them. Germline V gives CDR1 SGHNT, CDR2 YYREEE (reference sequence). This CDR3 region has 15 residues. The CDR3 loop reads CASTNFLHLHCEQYF. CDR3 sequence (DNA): TGTGCCAGCACAAACTTCCTTCACCTCCACTGCGAGCAGTACTTC.

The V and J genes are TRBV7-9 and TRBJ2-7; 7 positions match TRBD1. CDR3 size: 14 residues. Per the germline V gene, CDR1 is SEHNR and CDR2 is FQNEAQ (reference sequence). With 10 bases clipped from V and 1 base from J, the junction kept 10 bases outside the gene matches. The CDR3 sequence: CATRVAGGSYEQYF. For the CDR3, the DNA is TGTGCCACCCGCGTGGCAGGGGGTTCCTACGAGCAGTACTTC.

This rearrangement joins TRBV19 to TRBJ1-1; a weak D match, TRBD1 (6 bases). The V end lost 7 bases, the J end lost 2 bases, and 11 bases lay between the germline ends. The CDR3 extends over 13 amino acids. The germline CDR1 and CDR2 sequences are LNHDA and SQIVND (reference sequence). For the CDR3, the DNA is TGTGCCAGTAACGCCAGGGGAAACACTGAAGCTTTCTTT. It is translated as CASNARGNTEAFF.

The CDR3 sequence is CASSLSWGGEAFF. CDR3 DNA sequence: TGTGCCAGCAGTTTATCGTGGGGGGGGGAGGCTTTCTTT. V and J are TRBV27 and TRBJ1-1; D might be TRBD1 (5 bases). Germline lookup yields CDR1 MNHEY and CDR2 SMNVEV (reference sequence). The CDR3 contains 13 residues. The germline V and J ends were trimmed by 0 bases and 11 bases, with 13 bases remaining between them.

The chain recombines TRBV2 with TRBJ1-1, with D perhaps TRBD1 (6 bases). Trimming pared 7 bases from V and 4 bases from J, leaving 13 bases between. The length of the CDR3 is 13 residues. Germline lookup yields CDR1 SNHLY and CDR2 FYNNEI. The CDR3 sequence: CASTAGGFTEAFF. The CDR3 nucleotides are TGTGCCAGCACCGCCGGGGGCTTCACTGAAGCTTTCTTT. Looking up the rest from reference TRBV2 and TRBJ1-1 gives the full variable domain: EPEVTQTPSHQVTQMGQEVILRCVPISNHLYFYWYRQILGQKVEFLVSFYNNEISEKSEIFDDQFSVERPDGSNFTLKIRSTKLEDSAMYFCASTAGGFTEAFFGQGTRLTVV.

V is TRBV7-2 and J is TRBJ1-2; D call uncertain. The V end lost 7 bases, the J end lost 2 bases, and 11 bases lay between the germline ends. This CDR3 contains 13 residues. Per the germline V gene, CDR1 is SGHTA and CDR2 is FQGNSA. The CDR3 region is CASTPETNYGYTF. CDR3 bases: TGTGCCAGCACTCCAGAAACAAACTATGGCTACACCTTC.

CDR3 nucleotides: TGTGCCAGCAGCCTCGGGGGAGATGGCTACACCTTC. This translates into CASSLGGDGYTF. This chain joins TRBV5-4 and TRBJ1-2; TRBD1 is a possible D gene (5 bases). Trimming took off 4 bases at V and 6 bases at J, with 10 bases between the two ends. The CDR3 has 12 residues. CDR1 is SGHNT, CDR2 YYREEE, per germline (reference sequence).

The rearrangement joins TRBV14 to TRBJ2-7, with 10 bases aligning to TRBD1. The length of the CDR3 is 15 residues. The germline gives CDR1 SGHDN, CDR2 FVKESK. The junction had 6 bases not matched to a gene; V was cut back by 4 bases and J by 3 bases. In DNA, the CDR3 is TGTGCCAGCAGCCGGGTAGGGACAGGGGACTACGAGCAGTACTTC. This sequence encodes CASSRVGTGDYEQYF. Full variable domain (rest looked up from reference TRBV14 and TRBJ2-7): EAGVTQFPSHSVIEKGQTVTLRCDPISGHDNLYWYRRVMGKEIKFLLHFVKESKQDESGMPNNRFLAERTGGTYSTLKVQPAELEDSGVYFCASSRVGTGDYEQYFGPGTRLTVT.